Following are 9 T cell receptor beta chains from one sample sequenced in a study of neurological immune-mediated disorders. TCRdb passed the 5' RACE reads through MiXCR, listing each CDR3 protein once. The repertoire holds more than 8,000 distinct CDR3 sequences, with around 21% as singletons. Sample: CD8+ T cells from blood. The receptors come from a woman aged 40 to 55 with multiple sclerosis.

By its share, this clonotype is medium-sized (0.01 to 0.1%). This chain uses TRBV9 with TRBJ2-7, with 7 bases aligning to TRBD1. Trimming removed 4 bases from V and 5 bases from J; junction bases left unmatched: 6. This CDR3 contains 13 residues. Germline V gene data show CDR1 as SGDLS and CDR2 as YYNGEE. The DNA for the CDR3 is TGTGCCAGCAGCAAAGGGACAGCCGACGAGCAGTACTTC. Amino acid sequence: CASSKGTADEQYF.

The chain is built from TRBV11-2 and TRBJ1-5; D remains ambiguous. With 1 base removed from V and 0 bases from J, the gap between germline ends came to 4 bases. The CDR3 is 14 residues long. Germline V gene data show CDR1 as SGHAT and CDR2 as FQNNGV. The CDR3, as DNA: TGTGCCAGCAGCTTAGGGTATAGCAATCAGCCCCAGCATTTT. Protein sequence: CASSLGYSNQPQHF.

The chain uses TRBV15 and TRBJ2-7, with D hard to call. The V end lost 0 bases, the J end lost 6 bases, and 9 bases lay between the germline ends. Germline CDR1 reads LNHNV; CDR2 reads YYDKDF (reference sequence). The CDR3 totals 13 residues. CDR3 residues: CATSRDKLREQYF. The CDR3 nucleotides read TGTGCCACCAGCAGAGATAAACTCCGCGAGCAGTACTTC.

Ten or more counts support this clonotype. The chain combines TRBV12-3 or TRBV12-4 with TRBJ2-1; 11 bases map to TRBD2. V was pared by 6 bases and J by 4 bases, with 2 bases of the junction left unmatched. The CDR3 is made up of 14 amino acids. This CDR3 reads CASRLAGDYNEQFF. The DNA for the CDR3 is TGTGCCAGCAGACTAGCGGGGGATTACAATGAGCAGTTCTTC.

This clonotype occurred many times. The chain uses TRBV4-2 and TRBJ2-1; 9 bases align to TRBD2. CDR1 is LGHNA and CDR2 is YNFKEQ in the germline V gene. V lost 0 bases to trimming and J lost 6 bases; unmatched junction nucleotides: 6. CDR3 length: 16 amino acids. The CDR3 here is CASSQDLGLAPNEQFF. The CDR3 DNA is TGTGCCAGCAGCCAAGATCTGGGACTAGCCCCCAATGAGCAGTTCTTC.

By proportion, this clonotype is medium-sized. The J gene is TRBJ2-7, the V gene TRBV28; TRBD1 or TRBD2 may be the D gene (5 bases each). The CDR3 runs 16 residues. V lost 1 base to trimming and J lost 0 bases, with 13 bases between them. Germline V gene lookup returns CDR1 MDHEN and CDR2 SYDVKM. CDR3 in DNA: TGTGCCAGCAGTTTATCGAGGGGAAGGGGCTCCTACGAGCAGTACTTC. Its protein product is CASSLSRGRGSYEQYF. The full variable domain, in which reference TRBV28 and TRBJ2-7 provide the parts outside the CDR3, is DVKVTQSSRYLVKRTGEKVFLECVQDMDHENMFWYRQDPGLGLRLIYFSYDVKMKEKGDIPEGYSVSREKKERFSLILESASTNQTSMYLCASSLSRGRGSYEQYFGPGTRLTVT.

This clonotype was recorded at least ten times. V gene TRBV5-1 combines with J gene TRBJ1-1; D unclear. Germline CDR1 and CDR2: SGHRS and YFSETQ. The CDR3 loop spans 15 amino acids. Between the trimmed V and J ends, which lost 5 bases and 1 base, there was a span of 15 bases. In DNA, the CDR3 is TGCGCCAGCAGTTGGGGATGGACTCCGAACACTGAAGCTTTCTTT. It encodes CASSWGWTPNTEAFF.

This clonotype has at least ten counts. The V and J genes are TRBV20-1 and TRBJ2-7; no firm D call. CDR1 is DFQATT and CDR2 is SNEGSKA in the germline V gene (reference sequence). The CDR3 consists of 13 residues. In DNA form, the CDR3 reads TGCAGCAACCCTTCAGGCAGCTTCTACGAGCAGTACTTC. Its translation: CSNPSGSFYEQYF.

This clonotype was seen many times. This chain links TRBV5-1 with TRBJ2-7; D is unresolved. Germline CDR1 and CDR2: SGHRS and YFSETQ. The V gene lost 4 bases and the J gene lost 0 bases, with 8 bases spanning the gap. The CDR3 runs to 13 residues. The CDR3, as DNA: TGCGCCAGCAGCCCCCAGGACTCCTACGAGCAGTACTTC. Protein product: CASSPQDSYEQYF. The entire variable domain, with the rest obtained from reference TRBV5-1 and TRBJ2-7, is as follows: KAGVTQTPRYLIKTRGQQVTLSCSPISGHRSVSWYQQTPGQGLQFLFEYFSETQRNKGNFPGRFSGRQFSNSRSEMNVSTLELGDSALYLCASSPQDSYEQYFGPGTRLTVT.